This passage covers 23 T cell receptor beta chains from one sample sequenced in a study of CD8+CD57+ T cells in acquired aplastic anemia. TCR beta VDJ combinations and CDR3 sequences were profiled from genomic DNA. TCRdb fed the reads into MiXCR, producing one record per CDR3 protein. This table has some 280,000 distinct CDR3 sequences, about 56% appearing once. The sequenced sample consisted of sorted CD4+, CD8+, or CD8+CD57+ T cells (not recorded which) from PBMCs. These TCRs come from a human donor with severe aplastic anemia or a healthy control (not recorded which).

CDR3 nucleotides: TGTGCCAGCGGGACAGGGCACACCACAGATACGCAGTATTTT. Protein product: CASGTGHTTDTQYF. The rearrangement uses TRBV7-9 and TRBJ2-3; TRBD1 aligns across 9 bases. The germline CDR1 and CDR2 sequences are SEHNR and FQNEAQ (reference sequence). The CDR3 spans 14 residues. The J segment lost 2 bases and the V segment lost 8 bases, leaving 5 bases of the junction unmatched.

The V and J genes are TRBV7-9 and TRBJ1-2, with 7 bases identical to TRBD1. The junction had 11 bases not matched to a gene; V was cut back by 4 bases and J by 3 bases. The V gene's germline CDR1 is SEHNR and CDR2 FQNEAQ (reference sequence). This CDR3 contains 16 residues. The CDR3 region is CASSSSGDRRHYGYTF. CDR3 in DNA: TGTGCCAGCAGCTCAAGCGGGGACAGACGCCACTATGGCTACACCTTC.

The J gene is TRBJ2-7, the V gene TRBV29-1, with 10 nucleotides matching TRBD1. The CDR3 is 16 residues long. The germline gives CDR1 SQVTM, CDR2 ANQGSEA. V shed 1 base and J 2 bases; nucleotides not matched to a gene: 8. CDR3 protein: CSVEVAGQGVTYEQYF. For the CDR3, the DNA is TGCAGCGTTGAAGTAGCTGGACAGGGGGTCACCTACGAGCAGTACTTC.

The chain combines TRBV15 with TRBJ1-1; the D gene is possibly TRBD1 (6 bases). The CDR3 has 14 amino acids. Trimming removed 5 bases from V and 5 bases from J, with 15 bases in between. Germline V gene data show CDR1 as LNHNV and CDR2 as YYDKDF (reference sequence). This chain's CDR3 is CATSPGTSGTEAFF. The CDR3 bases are TGTGCCACCAGCCCCGGGACATCGGGGACTGAAGCTTTCTTT.

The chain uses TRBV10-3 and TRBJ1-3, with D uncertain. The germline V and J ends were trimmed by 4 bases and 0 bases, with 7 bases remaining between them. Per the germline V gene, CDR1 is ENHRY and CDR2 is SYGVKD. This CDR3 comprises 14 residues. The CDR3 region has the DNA TGTGCCATCAGTGGGACGGGCTCTGGAAACACCATATATTTT. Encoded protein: CAISGTGSGNTIYF.

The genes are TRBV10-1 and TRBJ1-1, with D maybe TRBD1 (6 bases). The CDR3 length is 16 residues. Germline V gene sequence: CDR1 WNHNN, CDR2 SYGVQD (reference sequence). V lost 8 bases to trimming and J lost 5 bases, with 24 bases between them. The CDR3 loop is CASHLKQGSTSTEAFF. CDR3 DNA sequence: TGCGCCAGCCACTTAAAACAGGGTTCTACGAGTACTGAAGCTTTCTTT.

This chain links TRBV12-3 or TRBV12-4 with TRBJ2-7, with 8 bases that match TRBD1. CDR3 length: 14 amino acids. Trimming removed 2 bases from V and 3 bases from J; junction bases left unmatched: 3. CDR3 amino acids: CASSLRTGIYEQYF. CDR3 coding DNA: TGTGCCAGCAGTTTAAGGACAGGGATCTACGAGCAGTACTTC.

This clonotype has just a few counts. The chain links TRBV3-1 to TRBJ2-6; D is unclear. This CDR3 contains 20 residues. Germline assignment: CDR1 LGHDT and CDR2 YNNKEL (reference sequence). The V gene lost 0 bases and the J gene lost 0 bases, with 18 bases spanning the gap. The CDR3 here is CASSQEVVGVGLSGANVLTF. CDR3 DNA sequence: TGTGCCAGCAGCCAAGAAGTGGTGGGTGTTGGTCTCTCTGGGGCCAACGTCCTGACTTTC.

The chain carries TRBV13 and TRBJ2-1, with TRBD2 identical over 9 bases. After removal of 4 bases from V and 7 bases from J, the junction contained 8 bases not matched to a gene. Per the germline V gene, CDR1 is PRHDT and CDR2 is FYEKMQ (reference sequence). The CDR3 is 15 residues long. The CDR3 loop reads CASSSGRGGRNEQFF. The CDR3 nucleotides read TGTGCCAGCAGCTCCGGGCGGGGGGGCCGTAATGAGCAGTTCTTC.

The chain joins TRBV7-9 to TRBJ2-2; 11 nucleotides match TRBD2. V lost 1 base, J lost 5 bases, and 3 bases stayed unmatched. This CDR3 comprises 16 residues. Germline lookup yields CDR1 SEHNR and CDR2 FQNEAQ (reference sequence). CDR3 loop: CASSLEGLADTGELFF. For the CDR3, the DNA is TGTGCCAGCAGCTTAGAGGGACTAGCGGATACCGGGGAGCTGTTTTTT.

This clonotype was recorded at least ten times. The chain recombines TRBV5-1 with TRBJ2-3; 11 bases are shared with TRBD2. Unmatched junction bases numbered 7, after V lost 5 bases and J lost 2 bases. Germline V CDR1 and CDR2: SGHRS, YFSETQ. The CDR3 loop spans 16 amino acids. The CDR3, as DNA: TGCGCCAGCAGTCGGGGGACTAGCGGACTCACAGATACGCAGTATTTT. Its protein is CASSRGTSGLTDTQYF.

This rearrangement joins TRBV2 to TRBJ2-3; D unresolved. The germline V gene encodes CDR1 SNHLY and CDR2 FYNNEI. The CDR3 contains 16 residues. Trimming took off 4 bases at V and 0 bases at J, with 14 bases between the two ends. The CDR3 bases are TGTGCCAGCAGTGGGGTTGCCAGCTCAAGCACAGATACGCAGTATTTT. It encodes CASSGVASSSTDTQYF.

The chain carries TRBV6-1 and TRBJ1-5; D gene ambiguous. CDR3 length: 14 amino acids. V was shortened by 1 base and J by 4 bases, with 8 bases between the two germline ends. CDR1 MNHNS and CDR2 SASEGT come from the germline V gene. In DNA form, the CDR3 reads TGTGCCAGCAGTGAAGAGGGAGGAAATCAGCCCCAGCATTTT. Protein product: CASSEEGGNQPQHF.

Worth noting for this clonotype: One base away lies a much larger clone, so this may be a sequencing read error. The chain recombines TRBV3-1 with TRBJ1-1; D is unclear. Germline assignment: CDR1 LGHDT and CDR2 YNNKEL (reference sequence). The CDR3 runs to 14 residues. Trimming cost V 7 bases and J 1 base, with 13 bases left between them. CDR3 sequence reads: CASTTERGNTEAFF. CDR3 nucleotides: TGTGCCAGCACCACAGAGCGGGGGAACACTGAAGCTTTCTTT.

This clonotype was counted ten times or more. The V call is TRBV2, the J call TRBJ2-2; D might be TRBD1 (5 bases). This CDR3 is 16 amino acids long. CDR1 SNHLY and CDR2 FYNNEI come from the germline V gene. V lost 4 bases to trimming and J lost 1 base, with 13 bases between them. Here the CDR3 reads CASSAMTDLNTGELFF. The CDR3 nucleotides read TGTGCCAGCAGTGCTATGACAGATTTGAACACCGGGGAGCTGTTTTTT.

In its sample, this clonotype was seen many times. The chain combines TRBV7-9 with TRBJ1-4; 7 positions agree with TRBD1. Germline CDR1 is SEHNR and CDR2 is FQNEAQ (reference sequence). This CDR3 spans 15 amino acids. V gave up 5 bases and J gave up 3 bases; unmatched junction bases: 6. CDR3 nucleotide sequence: TGTGCCAGCAGCGACCACAGGGGAGCTAATGAAAAACTGTTTTTT. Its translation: CASSDHRGANEKLFF.

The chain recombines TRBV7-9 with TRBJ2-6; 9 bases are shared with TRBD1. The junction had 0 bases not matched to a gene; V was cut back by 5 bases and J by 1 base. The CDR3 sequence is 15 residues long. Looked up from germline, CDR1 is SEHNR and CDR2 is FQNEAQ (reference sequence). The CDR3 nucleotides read TGTGCCAGCAGCGACAGGGGGTCTGGGGCCAACGTCCTGACTTTC. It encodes CASSDRGSGANVLTF.

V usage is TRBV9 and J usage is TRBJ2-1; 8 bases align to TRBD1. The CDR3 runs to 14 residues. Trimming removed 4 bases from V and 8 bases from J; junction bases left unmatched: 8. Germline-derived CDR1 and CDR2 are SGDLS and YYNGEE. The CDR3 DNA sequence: TGTGCCAGCAGCCGATCCGACAGGGGCTATGAGCAGTTCTTC. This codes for CASSRSDRGYEQFF.

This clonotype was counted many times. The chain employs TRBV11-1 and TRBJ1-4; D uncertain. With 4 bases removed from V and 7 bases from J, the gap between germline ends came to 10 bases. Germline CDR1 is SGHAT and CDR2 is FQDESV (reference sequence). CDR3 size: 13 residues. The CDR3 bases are TGTGCCAGCAGCTCACTGGGAGTTGAAAAACTGTTTTTT. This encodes CASSSLGVEKLFF.

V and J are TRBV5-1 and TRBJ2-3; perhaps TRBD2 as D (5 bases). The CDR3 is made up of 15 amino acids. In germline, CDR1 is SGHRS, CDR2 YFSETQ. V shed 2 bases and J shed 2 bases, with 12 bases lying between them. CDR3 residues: CASSFFGEPTDTQYF. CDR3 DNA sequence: TGCGCCAGCAGCTTTTTCGGGGAACCCACAGATACGCAGTATTTT.

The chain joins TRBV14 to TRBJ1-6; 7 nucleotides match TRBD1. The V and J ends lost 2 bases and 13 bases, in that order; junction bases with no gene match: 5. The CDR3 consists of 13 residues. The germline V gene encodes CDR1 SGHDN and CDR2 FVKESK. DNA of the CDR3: TGTGCCAGCAGCCAACGACAGGGTTCGCCCCTCCACTTT. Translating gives CASSQRQGSPLHF.

The CDR3 region is CASSQEDGFEAFF. CDR3 DNA: TGCGCCAGCAGCCAGGAAGACGGATTTGAAGCTTTCTTT. The chain links TRBV4-1 to TRBJ1-1; D remains unclear. This CDR3 comprises 13 residues. Trimming took 3 bases from V and 7 from J, leaving 12 bases between them. Germline V gene lookup returns CDR1 MGHRA and CDR2 YSYEKL.

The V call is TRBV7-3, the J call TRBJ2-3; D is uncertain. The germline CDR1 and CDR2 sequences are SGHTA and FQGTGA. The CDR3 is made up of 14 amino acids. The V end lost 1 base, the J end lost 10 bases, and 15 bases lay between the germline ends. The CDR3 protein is CASSLMDLRSAQYF. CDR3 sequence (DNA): TGTGCCAGCAGCTTAATGGACCTACGATCAGCGCAGTATTTT.